The rows below give T cell receptor beta chains drawn from one sample of a study of cytomegalovirus exposure and HLA in healthy donors. Method: immunoSEQ multiplex PCR; TCRdb's copy keeps in-frame clones and lacks some. This sample's clone table lists more than 95,000 clones. Input material: PBMCs. The origin of the receptors is a man under 40 in good health and CMV-seronegative. Each CDR3 is given with its conserved first and last residue. The order of the fields is V gene, clone size, J gene, D gene, CDR3 protein, CDR3 DNA. D genes are given only for firm matches. A clone size is listed for some rows: how often the clone was seen (once, few, many), or a class if it is expanded.

v_gene: TRBV7-8; abundance: .; j_gene: TRBJ2-7; d_gene: TRBD2; CDR3aa: CASSLGLAGHEQYF; CDR3nt: TGTGCCAGCAGCTTGGGACTAGCGGGGCACGAGCAGTACTTC
v_gene: TRBV30; abundance: .; j_gene: TRBJ2-7; d_gene: TRBD1; CDR3aa: CAWSSRDRGHEQYF; CDR3nt: TGTGCCTGGAGTAGTAGGGACAGGGGCCACGAGCAGTACTTC
v_gene: TRBV9; abundance: .; j_gene: TRBJ2-4; d_gene: .; CDR3aa: CASSATGSGAIQYF; CDR3nt: TGTGCCAGCAGCGCGACAGGGTCGGGAGCCATTCAGTACTTC
v_gene: TRBV4-3; abundance: .; j_gene: TRBJ1-1; d_gene: .; CDR3aa: CASSQALRSSDTEAFF; CDR3nt: TGCGCCAGCAGCCAAGCGTTGCGGTCGTCCGACACTGAAGCTTTCTTT
v_gene: TRBV19; abundance: .; j_gene: TRBJ1-2; d_gene: TRBD1; CDR3aa: CASSSGQGRSYTF; CDR3nt: TGTGCCAGTAGTTCGGGACAGGGGAGGAGCTACACCTTC
v_gene: TRBV29-1; abundance: .; j_gene: TRBJ2-5; d_gene: TRBD1; CDR3aa: CSVPPRGLGETQYF; CDR3nt: TGCAGCGTTCCACCAAGGGGGCTAGGAGAGACCCAGTACTTC
v_gene: TRBV7-2; abundance: .; j_gene: TRBJ2-7; d_gene: TRBD2; CDR3aa: CASSASLAGAPHEQYF; CDR3nt: TGTGCCAGCAGCGCATCATTAGCGGGAGCGCCCCACGAGCAGTACTTC
v_gene: TRBV27; abundance: .; j_gene: TRBJ1-1; d_gene: .; CDR3aa: CASRLRVFMNTEAFF; CDR3nt: TGTGCCAGCCGGTTGCGGGTTTTCATGAACACTGAAGCTTTCTTT
v_gene: TRBV29-1; abundance: .; j_gene: TRBJ1-2; d_gene: TRBD1; CDR3aa: CSVLGIGTANYGYTF; CDR3nt: TGCAGCGTCCTAGGCATTGGGACAGCTAACTATGGCTACACCTTC
v_gene: TRBV5-1; abundance: .; j_gene: TRBJ1-1; d_gene: TRBD1; CDR3aa: CASSRQTGDTEAFF; CDR3nt: TGCGCCAGCAGCCGGCAAACAGGGGACACTGAAGCTTTCTTT
v_gene: TRBV27; abundance: .; j_gene: TRBJ2-1; d_gene: .; CDR3aa: CASRSTSSYNEQFF; CDR3nt: TGTGCCAGCAGGTCGACTAGCTCCTACAATGAGCAGTTCTTC
v_gene: TRBV11-2; abundance: .; j_gene: TRBJ2-5; d_gene: .; CDR3aa: CASSLPTKETQYF; CDR3nt: TGTGCCAGCAGCTTACCAACTAAAGAGACCCAGTACTTC
v_gene: TRBV5-4; abundance: .; j_gene: TRBJ2-2; d_gene: TRBD2; CDR3aa: CASSSGLAGSGELFF; CDR3nt: TGTGCCAGCAGCTCGGGACTAGCGGGATCCGGGGAGCTGTTTTTT
v_gene: TRBV2; abundance: medium-sized; j_gene: TRBJ2-1; d_gene: .; CDR3aa: CASSKGGVNEQFF; CDR3nt: TGTGCCAGCAGTAAAGGCGGAGTCAATGAGCAGTTCTTC
v_gene: TRBV25-1; abundance: .; j_gene: TRBJ1-2; d_gene: TRBD1; CDR3aa: CASSGQGLGYTF; CDR3nt: TGTGCCAGCAGCGGACAGGGGCTTGGCTACACCTTC
v_gene: TRBV13; abundance: .; j_gene: TRBJ2-3; d_gene: TRBD2; CDR3aa: CASREERGNRADTQYF; CDR3nt: TGTGCCAGCAGGGAAGAGCGGGGCAATAGAGCAGATACGCAGTATTTT
v_gene: TRBV7-8; abundance: .; j_gene: TRBJ2-7; d_gene: .; CDR3aa: CASSLEGVAYEQYF; CDR3nt: TGTGCCAGCAGCTTAGAGGGGGTTGCCTACGAGCAGTACTTC
v_gene: TRBV19; abundance: .; j_gene: TRBJ1-1; d_gene: .; CDR3aa: CASSMSRASTEAFF; CDR3nt: TGTGCCAGTAGTATGAGCAGGGCGAGCACTGAAGCTTTCTTT
v_gene: TRBV29-1; abundance: .; j_gene: TRBJ1-2; d_gene: TRBD1; CDR3aa: CSVSTGGDYGYTF; CDR3nt: TGCAGCGTCTCTACAGGGGGCGACTATGGCTACACCTTC
v_gene: TRBV2; abundance: .; j_gene: TRBJ1-1; d_gene: TRBD1; CDR3aa: CASTLGQGGMNTEAFF; CDR3nt: TGTGCCAGCACTCTTGGACAGGGAGGGATGAACACTGAAGCTTTCTTT
v_gene: TRBV5-1; abundance: .; j_gene: TRBJ2-3; d_gene: TRBD1; CDR3aa: CASSATGSTDTQYF; CDR3nt: TGCGCCAGCAGCGCGACAGGGAGCACAGATACGCAGTATTTT
v_gene: TRBV7-6; abundance: .; j_gene: TRBJ2-5; d_gene: .; CDR3aa: CASSLAVGRGETQYF; CDR3nt: TGTGCCAGCAGCTTAGCGGTCGGCAGGGGAGAGACCCAGTACTTC
v_gene: TRBV10-2; abundance: .; j_gene: TRBJ1-1; d_gene: .; CDR3aa: CASSESGRALNTEAFF; CDR3nt: TGCGCCAGCAGTGAGTCTGGGAGGGCCTTGAACACTGAAGCTTTCTTT
v_gene: TRBV28; abundance: .; j_gene: TRBJ2-5; d_gene: TRBD2; CDR3aa: CASSRTSKQETQYF; CDR3nt: TGTGCCAGCAGTCGGACTAGCAAACAAGAGACCCAGTACTTC
v_gene: TRBV13; abundance: .; j_gene: TRBJ2-3; d_gene: TRBD2; CDR3aa: CASSSLGGSPDTQYF; CDR3nt: TGTGCCAGCAGCTCCCTGGGCGGGAGCCCAGATACGCAGTATTTT
v_gene: TRBV15; abundance: .; j_gene: TRBJ1-5; d_gene: .; CDR3aa: CATGEVGAGLYQPQHF; CDR3nt: TGTGCCACAGGGGAGGTAGGCGCTGGGTTGTATCAGCCCCAGCATTTT
v_gene: TRBV19; abundance: .; j_gene: TRBJ2-5; d_gene: .; CDR3aa: CASSMNQGKTQYF; CDR3nt: TGTGCCAGTAGTATGAATCAGGGAAAGACCCAGTACTTC